This T cell receptor (beta chain) is drawn from a study of OX40 agonist ivuxolimab in advanced cancers. Regarding the complete study: Ivuxolimab, which targeted the costimulatory receptor OX40 (CD134), was an agonistic, fully human IgG2 monoclonal antibody. Intravenous ivuxolimab was administered to patients every 2 weeks at six dose levels: 0.01, 0.1, 0.3, 1.5, 3 and 10 mg/kg. Among the 50 to 55 dose-escalation patients, about 20 had hepatocellular carcinoma, 15 or so melanoma, 9 renal cell carcinoma and 9 head and neck cancer. In the dose-escalation cohort, 82.7% of patients were male, and the mean age was around 60 years, with a range of roughly 23 to 85. Prior anti-PD-1, anti-PD-L1 or anti-CTLA-4 therapy was permitted, and about 40% of dose-escalation patients had received checkpoint inhibitors. Partial responses occurred in three dose-escalation patients, of whom one had hepatocellular carcinoma and two had cutaneous melanoma. Peripheral TCRbeta sequencing aimed to test whether ivuxolimab altered TCR sequence diversity and caused clonal T-cell expansion. The paper reports the monotherapy dose-escalation portion (N of about 51 patients) of the phase I ivuxolimab trial. Results the study describes overall, beyond this receptor: The antigen specificity of the peripheral T cells that underwent clonal expansion was not determined. Low levels of normalized T-cell clonal expansion were also shown by some nonresponding patients. After ivuxolimab, more expanded clones were found on average in CD8+ T cells than in CD4+ T cells. At doses of 0.1 to 3.0 mg/kg, clonal expansion of both CD4+ and CD8+ T cells in blood was seen between baseline and week 6. In the 0.1-3.0 mg/kg groups, partial responders were among the patients with the lowest normalized peripheral clonal expansion, particularly in CD8+ T cells.

The CDR3 numbers 15 residues from cysteine through phenylalanine. Solely the CDR3 DNA is kept, with 45 bases framed from the first base. Trimming leaves V shorter by 7 bases and J shorter by 6 bases, with the junction holding 10 bases beyond the gene matches. Via the germline V gene, CDR1 is MDHEN and CDR2 SYDVKM. Patients with a history of autoimmune disease or receiving systemic immunosuppression were excluded from the trial. Peripheral blood for TCR sequencing was collected from all dose cohorts at baseline, on cycle 4 day 1, and on cycle 7 day 1. Samples came from an open-label, multicenter, first-in-human phase I dose-escalation trial of ivuxolimab. The trial enrolled adults with locally advanced or metastatic head and neck squamous cell, hepatocellular, melanoma or renal cell carcinoma. CD4+ and CD8+ T cells were sorted separately from peripheral blood before TCR sequencing. Genomic DNA was isolated from the sorted cells so that the TCRbeta CDR3 region could be sequenced. TCRbeta CDR3 regions were sequenced using the immunoSEQ Assay. TCRdb took this table from immuneACCESS and kept in-frame rearrangements with V and J called. Such tables lack part of the clones; where checked against another copy, unresolved V genes explain under half of the gap, and the rest is unexplained. In this sample the table shows around 92,000 clones, about 92% of which occur a single time. The top ten clones comprise over 0.2% of the sample.

About this clone itself: The clone's antigen remains unknown. Base qualities are not provided; no much larger clone lies one nucleotide away.

The TCR sequence derives from an adult with an advanced solid tumor such as melanoma, head and neck, liver or kidney cancer. This sequence uses TRBV28 and TRBJ2-3; a stretch of 10 junction bases matches TRBD2. Source: CD4+ or CD8+ T cells sorted from blood, taken in a trial of the OX40 agonist ivuxolimab. The sequence in DNA is TGTGCCAGCATCCCTAGCGGGGGAGCTCCCGATACGCAGTATTTT. This is translated as CASIPSGGAPDTQYF.